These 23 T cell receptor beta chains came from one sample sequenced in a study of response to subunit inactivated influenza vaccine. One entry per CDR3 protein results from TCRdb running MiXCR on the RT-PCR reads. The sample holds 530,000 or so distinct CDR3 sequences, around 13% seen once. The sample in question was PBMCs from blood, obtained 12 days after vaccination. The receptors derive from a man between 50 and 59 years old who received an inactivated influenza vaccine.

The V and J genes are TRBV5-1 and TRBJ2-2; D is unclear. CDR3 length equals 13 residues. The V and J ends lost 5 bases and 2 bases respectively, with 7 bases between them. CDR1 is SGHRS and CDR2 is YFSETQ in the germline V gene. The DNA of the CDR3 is TGCGCCAGCAGACCCGAAAACACCGGGGAGCTGTTTTTT. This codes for CASRPENTGELFF.

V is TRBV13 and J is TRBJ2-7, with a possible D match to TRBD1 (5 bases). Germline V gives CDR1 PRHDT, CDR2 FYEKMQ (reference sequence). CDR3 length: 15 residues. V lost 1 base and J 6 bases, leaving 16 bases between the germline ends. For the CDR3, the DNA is TGTGCCAGCAGCTTAGTACCAGGGCAGGGTAGCGAGCAGTACTTC. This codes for CASSLVPGQGSEQYF.

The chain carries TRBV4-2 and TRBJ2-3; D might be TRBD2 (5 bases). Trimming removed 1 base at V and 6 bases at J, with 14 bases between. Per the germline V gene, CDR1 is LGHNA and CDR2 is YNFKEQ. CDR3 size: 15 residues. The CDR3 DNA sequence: TGTGCCAGCAGCCAAGCCAGCGGTAAAGGGGATACGCAGTATTTT. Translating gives CASSQASGKGDTQYF.

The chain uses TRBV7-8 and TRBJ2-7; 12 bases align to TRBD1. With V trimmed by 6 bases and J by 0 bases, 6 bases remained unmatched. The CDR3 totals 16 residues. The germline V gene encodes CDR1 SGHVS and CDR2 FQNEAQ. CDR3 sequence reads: CASRSGQGAPSYEQYF. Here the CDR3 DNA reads TGTGCCAGCAGATCGGGACAGGGGGCTCCCTCCTACGAGCAGTACTTC.

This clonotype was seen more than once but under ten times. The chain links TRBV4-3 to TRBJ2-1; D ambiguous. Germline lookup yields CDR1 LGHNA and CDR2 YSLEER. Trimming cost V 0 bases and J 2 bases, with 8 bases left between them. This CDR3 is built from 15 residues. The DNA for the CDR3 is TGCGCCAGCAGCCAAGATCCAACAGCCTACAATGAGCAGTTCTTC. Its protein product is CASSQDPTAYNEQFF.

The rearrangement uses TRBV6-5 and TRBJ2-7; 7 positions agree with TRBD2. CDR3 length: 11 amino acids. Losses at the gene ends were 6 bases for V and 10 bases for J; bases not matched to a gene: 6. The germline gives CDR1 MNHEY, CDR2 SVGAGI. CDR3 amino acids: CASSPGTTQYF. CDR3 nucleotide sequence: TGTGCCAGCAGCCCCGGGACTACTCAGTACTTC.

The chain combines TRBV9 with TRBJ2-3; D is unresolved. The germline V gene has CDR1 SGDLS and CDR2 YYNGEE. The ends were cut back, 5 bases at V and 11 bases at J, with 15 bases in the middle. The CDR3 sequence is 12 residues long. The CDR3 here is CASRRLSVEQYF. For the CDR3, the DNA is TGTGCCAGCAGACGTCTTAGTGTTGAGCAGTATTTT.

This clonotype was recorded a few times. For the CDR3, the DNA is TGTGCCAGCGTAGGGGCAAACATTCAGTACTTC. Translating gives CASVGANIQYF. The chain carries TRBV5-5 and TRBJ2-4; a weak D match, TRBD1 (5 bases). V was trimmed by 7 bases and J by 6 bases, leaving 8 bases between them. Germline-derived CDR1 and CDR2 are SGHKS and YYEKEE (reference sequence). This CDR3 is built from 11 residues. Variable domain in full (rest from reference TRBV5-5 and TRBJ2-4): DAGVTQSPTHLIKTRGQQVTLRCSPISGHKSVSWYQQVLGQGPQFIFQYYEKEERGRGNFPDRFSARQFPNYSSELNVNALLLGDSALYLCASVGANIQYFGAGTRLSVL.

In DNA form, the CDR3 reads TGTGCCAGCAGCTCGCCGGGACTAACTTCCTACGAGCAGTACTTC. It codes for CASSSPGLTSYEQYF. V gene TRBV7-2 combines with J gene TRBJ2-7, with 7 bases that match TRBD2. This CDR3 comprises 15 residues. With V trimmed by 4 bases and J by 1 base, 7 bases remained unmatched. Germline V gene sequence: CDR1 SGHTA, CDR2 FQGNSA. The whole variable domain, filled in from reference TRBV7-2 and TRBJ2-7, reads GAGVSQSPSNKVTEKGKDVELRCDPISGHTALYWYRQSLGQGLEFLIYFQGNSAPDKSGLPSDRFSAERTGGSVSTLTIQRTQQEDSAVYLCASSSPGLTSYEQYFGPGTRLTVT.

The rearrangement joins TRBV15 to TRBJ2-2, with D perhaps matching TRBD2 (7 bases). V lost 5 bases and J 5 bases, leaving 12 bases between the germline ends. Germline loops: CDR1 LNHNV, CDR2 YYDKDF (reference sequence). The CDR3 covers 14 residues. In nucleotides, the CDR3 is TGTGCCACCAGCTCCAGGGGAGGGACCGGGGAGCTGTTTTTT. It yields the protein CATSSRGGTGELFF.

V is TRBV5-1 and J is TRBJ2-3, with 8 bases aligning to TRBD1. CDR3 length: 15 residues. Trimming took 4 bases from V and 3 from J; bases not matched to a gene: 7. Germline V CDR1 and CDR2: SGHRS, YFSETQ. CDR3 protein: CASSPQGAGTDTQYF. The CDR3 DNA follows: TGCGCCAGCAGCCCGCAGGGGGCTGGAACAGATACGCAGTATTTT.

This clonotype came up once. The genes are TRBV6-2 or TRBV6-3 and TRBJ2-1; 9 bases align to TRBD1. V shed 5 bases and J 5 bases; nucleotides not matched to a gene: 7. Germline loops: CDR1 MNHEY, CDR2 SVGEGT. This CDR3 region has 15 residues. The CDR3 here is CASSSRDRVDNEQFF. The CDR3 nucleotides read TGTGCCAGCAGTAGCCGGGACAGGGTTGACAATGAGCAGTTCTTC.

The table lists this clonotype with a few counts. The CDR3 loop reads CASSPTANSYNEQFF. Here the CDR3 DNA reads TGCGCCAGCAGTCCTACCGCCAACTCCTACAATGAGCAGTTCTTC. The chain links TRBV5-1 to TRBJ2-1; D is uncertain. The germline CDR1 and CDR2 sequences are SGHRS and YFSETQ. The length of the CDR3 is 15 residues. V was pared by 5 bases and J by 0 bases, with 12 bases between.

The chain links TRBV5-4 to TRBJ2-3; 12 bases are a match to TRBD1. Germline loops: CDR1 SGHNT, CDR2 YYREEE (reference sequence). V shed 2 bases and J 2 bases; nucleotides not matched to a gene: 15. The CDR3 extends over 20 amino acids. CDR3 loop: CASSFPGQGANLLFTDTQYF. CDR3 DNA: TGTGCCAGCAGCTTCCCGGGACAGGGGGCGAATCTTTTATTCACAGATACGCAGTATTTT.

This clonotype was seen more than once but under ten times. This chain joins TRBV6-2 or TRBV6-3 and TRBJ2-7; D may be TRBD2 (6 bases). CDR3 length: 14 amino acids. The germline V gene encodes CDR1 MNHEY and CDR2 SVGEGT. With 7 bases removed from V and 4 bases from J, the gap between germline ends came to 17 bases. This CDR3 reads CASTPIRGIYEQYF. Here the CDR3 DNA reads TGTGCCAGCACCCCGATCCGGGGGATTTACGAGCAGTACTTC.

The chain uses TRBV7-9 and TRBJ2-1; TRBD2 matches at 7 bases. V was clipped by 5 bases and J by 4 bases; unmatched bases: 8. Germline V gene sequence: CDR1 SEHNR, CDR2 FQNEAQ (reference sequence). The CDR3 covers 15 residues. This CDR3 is CASSRERGVYNEQFF. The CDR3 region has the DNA TGTGCCAGCAGCCGAGAGCGGGGAGTATACAATGAGCAGTTCTTC.

CDR3 bases: TGTGCCAGCAGGTGGGACAGGGACAATGAGCAGTTCTTC. Translation: CASRWDRDNEQFF. The chain recombines TRBV28 with TRBJ2-1, with TRBD1 identical over 9 bases. Germline CDR1 reads MDHEN; CDR2 reads SYDVKM. V dropped 6 bases and J dropped 5; count of bases not matched to a gene: 2. The CDR3 runs 13 residues.

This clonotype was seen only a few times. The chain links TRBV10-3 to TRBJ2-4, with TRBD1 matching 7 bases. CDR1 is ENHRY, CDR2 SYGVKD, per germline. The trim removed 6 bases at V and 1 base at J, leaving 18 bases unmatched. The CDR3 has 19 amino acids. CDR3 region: CAISDPRSEGGLAKNIQYF. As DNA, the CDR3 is TGTGCCATCAGCGACCCCCGCTCCGAAGGGGGCCTGGCCAAAAACATTCAGTACTTC.

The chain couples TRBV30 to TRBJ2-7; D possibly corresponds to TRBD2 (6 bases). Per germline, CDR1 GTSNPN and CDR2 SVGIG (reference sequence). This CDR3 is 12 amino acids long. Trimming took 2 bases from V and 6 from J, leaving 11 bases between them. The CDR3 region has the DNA TGTGCCTGGAGTTTTAGGGGAGGCGAGCAGTACTTC. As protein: CAWSFRGGEQYF.

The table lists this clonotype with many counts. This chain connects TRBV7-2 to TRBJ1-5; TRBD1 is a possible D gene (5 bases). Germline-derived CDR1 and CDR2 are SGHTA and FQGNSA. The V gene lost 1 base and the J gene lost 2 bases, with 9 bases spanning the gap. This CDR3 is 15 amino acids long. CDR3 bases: TGTGCCAGCAGCTTAGTAGGAGGGGGCAATCAGCCCCAGCATTTT. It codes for CASSLVGGGNQPQHF.

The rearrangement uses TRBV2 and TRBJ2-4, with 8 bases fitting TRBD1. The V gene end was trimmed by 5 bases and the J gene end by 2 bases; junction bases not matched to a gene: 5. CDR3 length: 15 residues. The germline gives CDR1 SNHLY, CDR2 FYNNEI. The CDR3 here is CASSRQGSTKNIQYF. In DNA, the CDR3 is TGTGCCAGCAGTCGACAGGGGTCGACCAAAAACATTCAGTACTTC.

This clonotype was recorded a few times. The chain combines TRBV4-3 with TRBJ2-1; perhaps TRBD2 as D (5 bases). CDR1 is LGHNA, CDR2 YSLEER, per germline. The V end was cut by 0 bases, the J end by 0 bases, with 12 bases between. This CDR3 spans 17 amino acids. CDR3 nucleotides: TGCGCCAGCAGCCAAGAATCCACGGGGAGCTCCTACAATGAGCAGTTCTTC. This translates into CASSQESTGSSYNEQFF.

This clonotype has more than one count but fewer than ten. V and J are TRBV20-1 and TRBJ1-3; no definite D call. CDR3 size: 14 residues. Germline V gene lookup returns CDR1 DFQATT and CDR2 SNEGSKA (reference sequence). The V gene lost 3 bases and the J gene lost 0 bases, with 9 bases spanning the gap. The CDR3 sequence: CSASSGISGNTIYF. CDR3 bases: TGCAGTGCTAGTTCGGGGATCTCTGGAAACACCATATATTTT.